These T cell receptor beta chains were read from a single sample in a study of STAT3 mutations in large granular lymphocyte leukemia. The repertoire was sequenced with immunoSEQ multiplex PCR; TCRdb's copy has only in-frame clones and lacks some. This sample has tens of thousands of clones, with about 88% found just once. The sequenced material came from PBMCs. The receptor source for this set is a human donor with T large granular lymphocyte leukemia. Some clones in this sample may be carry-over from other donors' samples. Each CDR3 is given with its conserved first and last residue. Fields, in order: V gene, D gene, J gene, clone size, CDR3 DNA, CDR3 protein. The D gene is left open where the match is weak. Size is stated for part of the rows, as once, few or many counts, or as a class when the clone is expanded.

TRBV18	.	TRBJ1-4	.	TGTGCCAGCTCACCACCTCAGACAGGCTCAAATGAAAAACTGTTTTTT	CASSPPQTGSNEKLFF
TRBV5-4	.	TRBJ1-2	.	TGTGCCAGCAGCCCGCCCGGAGGGGCTCACTATGGCTACACCTTC	CASSPPGGAHYGYTF
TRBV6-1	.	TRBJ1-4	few	TGTGCCAGCAGTGAAGCCGGAGGAGGCAATGAAAAACTGTTTTTT	CASSEAGGGNEKLFF
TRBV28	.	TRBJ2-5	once	TGTGCCAGCAGTTTCTTTGTCCAGGGTGCGGAGACCCAGTACTTC	CASSFFVQGAETQYF
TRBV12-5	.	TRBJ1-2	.	TGTGCTAGTGGTGGAGGGATAGACTATGGCTACACCTTC	CASGGGIDYGYTF
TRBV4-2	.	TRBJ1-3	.	TGTGCCAGCAGCCAAGTTAGCCGGCGGGGGGGCTCTGGAAACACCATATATTTT	CASSQVSRRGGSGNTIYF
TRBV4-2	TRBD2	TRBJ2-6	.	TGTGCCAGCAGCCAAGAGGGGATCGGGGGGACGTCGAACTCTGGGGCCAACGTCCTGACTTTC	CASSQEGIGGTSNSGANVLTF
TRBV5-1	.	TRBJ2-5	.	TGCGCCAGCAGCTTAGGGGCTTCAGAGACCCAGTACTTC	CASSLGASETQYF
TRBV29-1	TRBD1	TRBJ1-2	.	TGCAGCGTTCAATCATGGGACAGTAATTATCGGGCTTGGGGCTACACCTTC	CSVQSWDSNYRAWGYTF
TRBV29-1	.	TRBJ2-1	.	TGCAGCGCTCGAGACCCACTAGATGAGCAGTTCTTC	CSARDPLDEQFF
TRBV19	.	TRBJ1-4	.	TGTGCCAGTAGTCCGGGTGTGGGGGTCACCTCTAATGAAAAACTGTTTTTT	CASSPGVGVTSNEKLFF
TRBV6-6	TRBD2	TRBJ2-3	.	TGTGCCAGCAGCAGAACTAGCGGGTTGCCAGATACGCAGTATTTT	CASSRTSGLPDTQYF
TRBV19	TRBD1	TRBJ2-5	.	TGTGCCAGTAGTACGTCCCGGGACAGGGTTCGGGAAGAGACCCAGTACTTC	CASSTSRDRVREETQYF
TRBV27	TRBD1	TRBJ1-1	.	TGTGCCAGCAGTACCGACAGGGGGACTGAAGCTTTCTTT	CASSTDRGTEAFF
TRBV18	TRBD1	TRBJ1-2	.	TGTGCCAGCTCACCACGGAAATTGACAGGGACCTATGGCTACACCTTC	CASSPRKLTGTYGYTF
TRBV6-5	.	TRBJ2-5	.	TGTGCCAGCAGTTACGCTGGCAGGTACGAGACCCAGTACTTC	CASSYAGRYETQYF
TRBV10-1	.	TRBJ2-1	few	TGCGCCAGCGGAGTTAGCTCCTACAATGAGCAGTTCTTC	CASGVSSYNEQFF
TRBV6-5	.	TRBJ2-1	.	TGTGCCAGCAGTTACTCGACTAGAACGTTCTTC	CASSYSTRTFF
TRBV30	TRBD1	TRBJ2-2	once	TGTGCCTGGAGTGTATGGGACAGGGGGCCCGGGGAGCTGTTTTTT	CAWSVWDRGPGELFF
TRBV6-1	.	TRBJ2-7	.	TGTGCCAGCAGACTGACAGCACTAAACTACGAGCAGTACTTC	CASRLTALNYEQYF
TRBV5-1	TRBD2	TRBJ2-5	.	TGCGCCAGCAGCTTGGGACTAGCGGGGGGCCCCCGTATCCAAGAGACCCAGTACTTC	CASSLGLAGGPRIQETQYF
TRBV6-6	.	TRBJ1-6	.	TGTGCCGGGAGGGGGAATAATTCACCCCTCCACTTT	CAGRGNNSPLHF
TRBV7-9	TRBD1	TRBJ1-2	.	TGTGCCAGCAGCGCGGGACAGGGGGCGGTCGGCTACACCTTC	CASSAGQGAVGYTF
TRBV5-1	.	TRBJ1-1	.	TGCGCCAGCAGCTTGAGGTGGGGGAACACTGAAGCTTTCTTT	CASSLRWGNTEAFF
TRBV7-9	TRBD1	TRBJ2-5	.	TGTGCCAGCAGCTCCTTTCCGACAGGGAAAGAGACCCAGTACTTC	CASSSFPTGKETQYF
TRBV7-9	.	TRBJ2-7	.	TGTGCCAGCAGCGAAGGGGGGGCCAGGAACGAGCAGTACTTC	CASSEGGARNEQYF